The rows below give T cell receptor beta chains drawn from one sample of a study of CD8+ T cells in alopecia areata. Measured with immunoSEQ multiplex PCR; TCRdb has only the in-frame clones, and not every one. Of roughly 200,000 clones in the sample, roughly 60% were seen once. The sample in question was CD4+ T cells sorted from blood, obtained at week 0. The origin of the receptors is a human donor with alopecia areata. Both conserved end residues are part of each CDR3. D genes are given only for firm matches. Part of the rows lack a size; the others show once, few, many or a class for expanded clones.

v_gene: TRBV30; j_gene: TRBJ1-4; abundance: NA; d_gene: NA; CDR3nt: TGTGCCTGGAGTGCAGGGACGGCTAATGAAAAACTGTTTTTT; CDR3aa: CAWSAGTANEKLFF
v_gene: TRBV27; j_gene: TRBJ2-3; abundance: few; d_gene: NA; CDR3nt: TGTGCCAGCAGTAGGCTGGACACCCGCACAGATACGCAGTATTTT; CDR3aa: CASSRLDTRTDTQYF
v_gene: TRBV25-1; j_gene: TRBJ2-4; abundance: NA; d_gene: TRBD1; CDR3nt: TGTGCCAGCAGTGGACAGGGGAAAAACATTCAGTACTTC; CDR3aa: CASSGQGKNIQYF
v_gene: TRBV30; j_gene: TRBJ1-2; abundance: NA; d_gene: NA; CDR3nt: TGTGCCTGGGCCTACGGGACGGCTCACGGCTACACCTTC; CDR3aa: CAWAYGTAHGYTF
v_gene: TRBV29-1; j_gene: TRBJ2-7; abundance: NA; d_gene: NA; CDR3nt: TGCAGCGTTTTGGCAAGCGGCGCCTACGAGCAGTACTTC; CDR3aa: CSVLASGAYEQYF
v_gene: TRBV5-1; j_gene: TRBJ2-6; abundance: NA; d_gene: NA; CDR3nt: TGCGCCAGCAGCTTAGCAGATGCTGGGGCCAACGTCCTGACTTTC; CDR3aa: CASSLADAGANVLTF
v_gene: TRBV7-9; j_gene: TRBJ1-1; abundance: NA; d_gene: NA; CDR3nt: TGTGCCAGCGACACGCGATCCTTAAACACTGAAGCTTTCTTT; CDR3aa: CASDTRSLNTEAFF
v_gene: TRBV30; j_gene: TRBJ1-1; abundance: NA; d_gene: NA; CDR3nt: TGTGCCTGGGCCCCAATGGGTGAAGCTTTCTTT; CDR3aa: CAWAPMGEAFF
v_gene: TRBV29-1; j_gene: TRBJ1-6; abundance: NA; d_gene: NA; CDR3nt: TGCAGCGTTACCGAACAGGATAATTCACCCCTCCACTTT; CDR3aa: CSVTEQDNSPLHF
v_gene: TRBV2; j_gene: TRBJ2-2; abundance: once; d_gene: TRBD1; CDR3nt: TGTGCCAGCAGCATCGGCACACGGGACAGCACCGGGGAGCTGTTTTTT; CDR3aa: CASSIGTRDSTGELFF
v_gene: TRBV11-2; j_gene: TRBJ2-3; abundance: NA; d_gene: NA; CDR3nt: TGTGCCAGCAGTTCCGGCACAGATACGCAGTATTTT; CDR3aa: CASSSGTDTQYF
v_gene: TRBV30; j_gene: TRBJ2-5; abundance: NA; d_gene: NA; CDR3nt: TGTGCCTGGGCCCAAGAGACCCAGTACTTC; CDR3aa: CAWAQETQYF
v_gene: TRBV7-2; j_gene: TRBJ1-6; abundance: NA; d_gene: TRBD1; CDR3nt: TGTGCCAGCAGCCACCCCAAGAGGGGGCTTTATAATTCACCCCTCCACTTT; CDR3aa: CASSHPKRGLYNSPLHF
v_gene: TRBV7-2; j_gene: TRBJ1-6; abundance: NA; d_gene: NA; CDR3nt: TGTGCCAGCAGCTTAGACGGTGCAGCTAGGAGCCCCCTCCACTTT; CDR3aa: CASSLDGAARSPLHF
v_gene: TRBV7-2; j_gene: TRBJ1-5; abundance: few; d_gene: NA; CDR3nt: TGTGCCAGCAGCTTAAGGGGCAATCAGCCCCAGCATTTT; CDR3aa: CASSLRGNQPQHF
v_gene: TRBV29-1; j_gene: TRBJ1-2; abundance: NA; d_gene: NA; CDR3nt: TGCAGCGTTGAGGAGCTTAACTATGGCTACACCTTC; CDR3aa: CSVEELNYGYTF
v_gene: TRBV6-1; j_gene: TRBJ2-3; abundance: few; d_gene: TRBD2; CDR3nt: TGTGCCAGCAGTCCAGCGGGGGGTCCTACAGATACGCAGTATTTT; CDR3aa: CASSPAGGPTDTQYF
v_gene: TRBV14; j_gene: TRBJ2-7; abundance: NA; d_gene: NA; CDR3nt: TGTGCCAGCAGCCAACAACTCACCTACGAGCAGTACTTC; CDR3aa: CASSQQLTYEQYF
v_gene: TRBV4-3; j_gene: TRBJ2-7; abundance: NA; d_gene: NA; CDR3nt: TGCGCCAGCAGCCAAGAAGGCGGCGGCGAGCAGTACTTC; CDR3aa: CASSQEGGGEQYF
v_gene: TRBV7-8; j_gene: TRBJ2-3; abundance: NA; d_gene: TRBD2; CDR3nt: TGTGCCAGCAGCTTCCGGGGACTAGCAACAGATACGCAGTATTTT; CDR3aa: CASSFRGLATDTQYF
v_gene: TRBV29-1; j_gene: TRBJ1-1; abundance: few; d_gene: TRBD1; CDR3nt: TGCAGCGGTACTACAGGGGGCAACACTGAAGCTTTCTTT; CDR3aa: CSGTTGGNTEAFF
v_gene: TRBV27; j_gene: TRBJ2-2; abundance: NA; d_gene: NA; CDR3nt: TGTGCCAGCAGCAAGGAGGCTGTAGCGGGGGAGCTGTTTTTT; CDR3aa: CASSKEAVAGELFF
v_gene: TRBV2; j_gene: TRBJ2-7; abundance: NA; d_gene: NA; CDR3nt: TGTGCCAGCAAATTAGCGAGGGAGCGCCAGTACTTC; CDR3aa: CASKLARERQYF
v_gene: TRBV5-1; j_gene: TRBJ2-7; abundance: few; d_gene: NA; CDR3nt: TGCGCCAGCAGCGGAACTAGTTCCTACGAGCAGTACTTC; CDR3aa: CASSGTSSYEQYF
v_gene: TRBV4-2; j_gene: TRBJ1-2; abundance: NA; d_gene: NA; CDR3nt: TGTGCCAGCAGCCAACCGATTTCAGGATCAGATGGCTACACCTTC; CDR3aa: CASSQPISGSDGYTF
v_gene: TRBV5-1; j_gene: TRBJ2-4; abundance: NA; d_gene: NA; CDR3nt: TGCGCCAGCAGCCATACTACACGGAACCCGGAGTCGGCCAAAAACATTCAGTACTTC; CDR3aa: CASSHTTRNPESAKNIQYF
v_gene: TRBV7-8; j_gene: TRBJ2-2; abundance: NA; d_gene: NA; CDR3nt: TGTGCCAGCAGCCCCAACACCGGGGAGCTGTTTTTT; CDR3aa: CASSPNTGELFF
v_gene: TRBV20-1; j_gene: TRBJ1-1; abundance: NA; d_gene: NA; CDR3nt: TGCAGTGCTAGAGACCAACACCGGGCTTTCTTT; CDR3aa: CSARDQHRAFF
v_gene: TRBV30; j_gene: TRBJ1-2; abundance: once; d_gene: NA; CDR3nt: TGTGCCTGGAGTGTAGCAGCTATACAGCCACACTATGGCTACACCTTC; CDR3aa: CAWSVAAIQPHYGYTF
v_gene: TRBV7-2; j_gene: TRBJ2-7; abundance: NA; d_gene: NA; CDR3nt: TGTGCCAGCAGCTTGGTTTCCGGGGTCCCCTACGAGCAGTACTTC; CDR3aa: CASSLVSGVPYEQYF
v_gene: TRBV11-2; j_gene: TRBJ1-5; abundance: NA; d_gene: NA; CDR3nt: TGTGCCAGCAGCTTGGGGGCGGCGAGCAATCAGCCCCAGCATTTT; CDR3aa: CASSLGAASNQPQHF
v_gene: TRBV7-9; j_gene: TRBJ2-3; abundance: NA; d_gene: NA; CDR3nt: TGTGCCAGCGGCCAGGGAGATTTCACAGATACGCAGTATTTT; CDR3aa: CASGQGDFTDTQYF
v_gene: TRBV30; j_gene: TRBJ2-2; abundance: NA; d_gene: NA; CDR3nt: TGTGCTTACTCCTACAAACAGGGAACCCTTCACGGGGAGCTGTTTTTT; CDR3aa: CAYSYKQGTLHGELFF
v_gene: TRBV5-1; j_gene: TRBJ2-5; abundance: NA; d_gene: NA; CDR3nt: TGCGCCAGCAGCTCTGGACAAGAGACCCAGTACTTC; CDR3aa: CASSSGQETQYF
v_gene: TRBV7-2; j_gene: TRBJ2-7; abundance: few; d_gene: NA; CDR3nt: TGTGCCAGCAGCTTTCAGGGCTACGAGCAGTACTTC; CDR3aa: CASSFQGYEQYF
v_gene: TRBV7-9; j_gene: TRBJ1-2; abundance: NA; d_gene: NA; CDR3nt: TGTGCCAGCAGCTTAGGAGTCCTTCAGGGCCGAGGCTACACCTTC; CDR3aa: CASSLGVLQGRGYTF
v_gene: TRBV28; j_gene: TRBJ2-5; abundance: once; d_gene: TRBD2; CDR3nt: TGTGCCAGCAGTTTACAGGGACTAGCGGGGGAGAAAGAGACCCAGTACTTC; CDR3aa: CASSLQGLAGEKETQYF
v_gene: TRBV30; j_gene: TRBJ1-6; abundance: NA; d_gene: NA; CDR3nt: TGTGCCTGGAGTGGAAGTCAAATCTCCTATAATTCACCCCTCCACTTT; CDR3aa: CAWSGSQISYNSPLHF
v_gene: TRBV7-2; j_gene: TRBJ2-5; abundance: NA; d_gene: NA; CDR3nt: TGTGCCAGCAGCTTTCCCTTCCAAGAGACCCAGTACTTC; CDR3aa: CASSFPFQETQYF
v_gene: TRBV20-1; j_gene: TRBJ2-7; abundance: NA; d_gene: NA; CDR3nt: TGCAGTGCTAGACTCCAGTACGAGCAGTACTTC; CDR3aa: CSARLQYEQYF
v_gene: TRBV5-6; j_gene: TRBJ2-3; abundance: NA; d_gene: NA; CDR3nt: TGTGCCAGCATCCCCTTGGGGAAGCGTAGCACAGATACGCAGTATTTT; CDR3aa: CASIPLGKRSTDTQYF
v_gene: TRBV30; j_gene: TRBJ2-2; abundance: NA; d_gene: TRBD1; CDR3nt: TGTGCCTGGAGTTTGACAGGGGTGAGCGGGGAGCTGTTTTTT; CDR3aa: CAWSLTGVSGELFF
v_gene: TRBV10-3; j_gene: TRBJ1-2; abundance: NA; d_gene: TRBD1; CDR3nt: TGTGCCATCAGTGAGACAGGGGGCGAGTATGGCTACACCTTC; CDR3aa: CAISETGGEYGYTF
v_gene: TRBV29-1; j_gene: TRBJ2-5; abundance: NA; d_gene: TRBD1; CDR3nt: TGCAGCGTGAGGGGGCTGGAGGAGACCCAGTACTTC; CDR3aa: CSVRGLEETQYF
v_gene: TRBV2; j_gene: TRBJ2-7; abundance: NA; d_gene: NA; CDR3nt: TGTGCCAGCAGGCTCCGGGACCGCGGCGCTTCCTACGAGCAGTACTTC; CDR3aa: CASRLRDRGASYEQYF
v_gene: TRBV7-2; j_gene: TRBJ2-1; abundance: NA; d_gene: NA; CDR3nt: TGTGCCAGCAGAACGAGGGGCGGTCATGAGCAGTTCTTC; CDR3aa: CASRTRGGHEQFF
v_gene: TRBV6-1; j_gene: TRBJ2-5; abundance: once; d_gene: TRBD2; CDR3nt: TGTGCCAGCAGTGAAACTGGGACTAGCGGGGCGGAGACCCAGTACTTC; CDR3aa: CASSETGTSGAETQYF
v_gene: TRBV29-1; j_gene: TRBJ2-1; abundance: few; d_gene: NA; CDR3nt: TGCAGCGCAGTAGCCGGGGGGCTCTACAATGAGCAGTTCTTC; CDR3aa: CSAVAGGLYNEQFF
v_gene: TRBV9; j_gene: TRBJ2-3; abundance: NA; d_gene: NA; CDR3nt: TGTGCCAGCAGCGTAGTAGCCGGAGGGGATACGCAGTATTTT; CDR3aa: CASSVVAGGDTQYF
v_gene: TRBV7-2; j_gene: TRBJ2-5; abundance: NA; d_gene: NA; CDR3nt: TGTGCCAGCAGCCTCCAAGAGACCCAGTACTTC; CDR3aa: CASSLQETQYF
v_gene: TRBV7-3; j_gene: TRBJ2-2; abundance: NA; d_gene: TRBD1; CDR3nt: TGTGCCAGCAGCTTACGAGGGGGCAGCGACACCGGGGAGCTGTTTTTT; CDR3aa: CASSLRGGSDTGELFF
v_gene: TRBV7-2; j_gene: TRBJ1-6; abundance: NA; d_gene: TRBD1; CDR3nt: TGTGCCAGCAGCTGGACAGGGGCTAATTCACCCCTCCACTTT; CDR3aa: CASSWTGANSPLHF
v_gene: TRBV9; j_gene: TRBJ2-3; abundance: NA; d_gene: NA; CDR3nt: TGTGCCAGCAGCGTAGGGCGGGGAGATACGCAGTATTTT; CDR3aa: CASSVGRGDTQYF
v_gene: TRBV27; j_gene: TRBJ2-2; abundance: few; d_gene: TRBD1; CDR3nt: TGTGCCAGCACACGACAGGGGAGCACCGGGGAGCTGTTTTTT; CDR3aa: CASTRQGSTGELFF
v_gene: TRBV7-8; j_gene: TRBJ2-5; abundance: NA; d_gene: NA; CDR3nt: TGTGCCAGCAGCCCGGGGCGGGAGACCCAGTACTTC; CDR3aa: CASSPGRETQYF